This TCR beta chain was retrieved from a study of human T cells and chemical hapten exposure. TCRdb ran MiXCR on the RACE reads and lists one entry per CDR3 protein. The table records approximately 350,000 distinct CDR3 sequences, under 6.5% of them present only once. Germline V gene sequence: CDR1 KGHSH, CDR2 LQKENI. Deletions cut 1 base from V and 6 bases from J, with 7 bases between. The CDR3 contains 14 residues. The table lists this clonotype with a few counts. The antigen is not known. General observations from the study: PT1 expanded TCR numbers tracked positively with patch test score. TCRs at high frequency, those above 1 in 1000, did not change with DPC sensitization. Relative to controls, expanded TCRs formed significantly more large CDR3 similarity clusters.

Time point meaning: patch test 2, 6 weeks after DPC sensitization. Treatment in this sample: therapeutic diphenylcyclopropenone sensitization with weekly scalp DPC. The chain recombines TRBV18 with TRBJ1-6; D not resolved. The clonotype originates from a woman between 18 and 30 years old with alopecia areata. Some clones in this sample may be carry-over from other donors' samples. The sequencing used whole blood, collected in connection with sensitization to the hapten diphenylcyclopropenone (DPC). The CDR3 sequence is CASSPLEGNSPLHF. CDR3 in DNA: TGTGCCAGCTCACCACTGGAGGGTAATTCACCCCTCCACTTT.